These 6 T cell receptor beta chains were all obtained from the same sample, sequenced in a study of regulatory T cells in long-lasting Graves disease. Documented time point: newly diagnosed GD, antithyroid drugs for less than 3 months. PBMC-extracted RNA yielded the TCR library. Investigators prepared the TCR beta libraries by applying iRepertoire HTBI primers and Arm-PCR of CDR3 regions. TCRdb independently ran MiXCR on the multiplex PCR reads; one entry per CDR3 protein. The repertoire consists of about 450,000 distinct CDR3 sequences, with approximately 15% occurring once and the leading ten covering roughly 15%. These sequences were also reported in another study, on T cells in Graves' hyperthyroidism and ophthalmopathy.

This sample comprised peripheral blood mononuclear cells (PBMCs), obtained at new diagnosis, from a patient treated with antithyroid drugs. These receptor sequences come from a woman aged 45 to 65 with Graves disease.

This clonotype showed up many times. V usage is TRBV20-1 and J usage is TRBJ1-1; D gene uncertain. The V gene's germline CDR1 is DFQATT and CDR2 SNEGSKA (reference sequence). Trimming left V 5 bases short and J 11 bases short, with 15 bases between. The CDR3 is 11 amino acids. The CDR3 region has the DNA TGCAGTGCTGAACCTCGAGTGAGGGCTTTCTTT. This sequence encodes CSAEPRVRAFF.

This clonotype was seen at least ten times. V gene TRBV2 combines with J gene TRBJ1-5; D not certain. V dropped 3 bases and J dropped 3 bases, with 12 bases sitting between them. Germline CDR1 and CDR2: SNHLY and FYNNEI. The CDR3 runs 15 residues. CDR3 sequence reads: CASSEVDFTNQPQHF. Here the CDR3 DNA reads TGTGCCAGCAGTGAGGTCGACTTCACCAATCAGCCCCAGCATTTT.

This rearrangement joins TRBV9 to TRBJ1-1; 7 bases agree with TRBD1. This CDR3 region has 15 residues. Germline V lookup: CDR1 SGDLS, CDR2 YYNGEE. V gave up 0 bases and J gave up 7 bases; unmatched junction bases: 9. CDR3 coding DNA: TGTGCCAGCAGCGTAGAGGGCACAGGGGCTGGTGAAGCTTTCTTT. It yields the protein CASSVEGTGAGEAFF.

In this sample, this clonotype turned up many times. The CDR3 nucleotides read TGTGCCAGCAGTTTGTATAGCGGGTCCTACTCCTACAATGAGCAGTTCTTC. Residues: CASSLYSGSYSYNEQFF. J is TRBJ2-1 and V is TRBV12-3 or TRBV12-4; the match to TRBD2 covers 7 bases. CDR3 size: 17 residues. V trimming: 3 bases; J trimming: 0 bases; junction bases outside the gene matches: 8.

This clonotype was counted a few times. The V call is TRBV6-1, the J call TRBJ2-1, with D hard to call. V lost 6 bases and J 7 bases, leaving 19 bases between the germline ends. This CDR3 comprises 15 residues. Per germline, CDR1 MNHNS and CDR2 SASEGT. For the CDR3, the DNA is TGTGCCAGCAGCCTTCCGTTTTCTAGGGTGAATGAGCAGTTCTTC. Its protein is CASSLPFSRVNEQFF.

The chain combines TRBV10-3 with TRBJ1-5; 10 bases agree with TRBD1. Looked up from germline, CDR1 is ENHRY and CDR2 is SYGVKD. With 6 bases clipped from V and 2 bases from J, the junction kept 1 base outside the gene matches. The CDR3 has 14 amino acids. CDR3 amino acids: CAISGTGGNQPQHF. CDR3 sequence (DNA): TGTGCCATCAGCGGGACAGGGGGCAATCAGCCCCAGCATTTT.